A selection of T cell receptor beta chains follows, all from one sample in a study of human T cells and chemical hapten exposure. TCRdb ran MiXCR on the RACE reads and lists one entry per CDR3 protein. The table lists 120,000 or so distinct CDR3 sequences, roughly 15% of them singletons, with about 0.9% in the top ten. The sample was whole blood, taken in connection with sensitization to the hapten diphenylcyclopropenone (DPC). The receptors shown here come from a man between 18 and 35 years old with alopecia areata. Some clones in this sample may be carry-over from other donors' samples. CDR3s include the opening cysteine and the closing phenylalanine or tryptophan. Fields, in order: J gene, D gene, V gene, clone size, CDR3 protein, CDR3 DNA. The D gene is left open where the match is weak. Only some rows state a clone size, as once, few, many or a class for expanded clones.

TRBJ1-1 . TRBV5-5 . CASSLEGVRRAFF TGTGCCAGCAGCCTGGAGGGGGTCCGTCGAGCTTTCTTT
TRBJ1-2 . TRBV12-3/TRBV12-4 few CASSFAGLGYTF TGTGCCAGCAGTTTCGCAGGGCTTGGCTACACCTTC
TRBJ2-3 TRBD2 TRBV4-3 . CASSQDRAGGPDTQYF TGCGCCAGCAGCCAAGATCGAGCGGGGGGGCCAGATACGCAGTATTTT
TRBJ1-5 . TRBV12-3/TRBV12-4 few CASSLWGRGGNQPQHF TGTGCCAGCAGTTTATGGGGGCGGGGTGGCAATCAGCCCCAGCATTTT
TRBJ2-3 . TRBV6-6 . CASSYSLDYGDTQYF TGTGCCAGCAGTTACTCGCTGGACTATGGGGATACGCAGTATTTT
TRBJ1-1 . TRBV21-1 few CASRVSLAFF TGTGCCAGCAGGGTGTCTCTAGCTTTCTTT
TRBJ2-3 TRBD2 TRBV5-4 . CASSLKTSGTHTDTQYF TGTGCCAGCAGCTTAAAAACTAGCGGGACTCACACAGATACGCAGTATTTT
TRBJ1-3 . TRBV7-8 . CASSSRGGSGNTIYF TGTGCCAGCAGCTCAAGGGGGGGCTCTGGAAACACCATATATTTT
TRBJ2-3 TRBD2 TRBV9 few CASSVVDSGGTDTQYF TGTGCCAGCAGCGTAGTAGATAGCGGGGGAACAGATACGCAGTATTTT
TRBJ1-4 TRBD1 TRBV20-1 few CSAIGTDEKLFF TGCAGTGCTATAGGGACAGATGAAAAACTGTTTTTT
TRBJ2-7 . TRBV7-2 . CASSPRRDRTYEQYF TGTGCCAGCAGCCCCAGGCGGGACAGAACCTACGAGCAGTACTTC
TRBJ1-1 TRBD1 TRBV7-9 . CASNFRTGKAFF TGTGCCAGCAACTTCCGGACAGGGAAAGCTTTCTTT
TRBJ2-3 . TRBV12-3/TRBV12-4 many CASSSGTRTDTQYF TGTGCCAGCAGTTCAGGGACCCGCACAGATACGCAGTATTTT
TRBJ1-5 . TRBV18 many CASSPPGGGQPQHF TGTGCCAGCTCACCTCCTGGAGGGGGTCAGCCCCAGCATTTT
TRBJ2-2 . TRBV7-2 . CASSSHGRNTGELFF TGTGCCAGCAGCTCCCACGGGCGGAACACCGGGGAGCTGTTTTTT
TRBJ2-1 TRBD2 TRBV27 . CASTHISGTTRVNEQFF TGTGCCAGCACTCATATCTCCGGGACTACCAGGGTGAATGAGCAGTTCTTC
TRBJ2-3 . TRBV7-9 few CASSLTEGMTDTQYF TGTGCCAGCAGCTTAACGGAGGGGATGACAGATACGCAGTATTTT
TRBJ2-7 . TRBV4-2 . CASSQDLTGTKSYEQYF TGTGCCAGCAGCCAAGATCTCACCGGGACAAAATCCTACGAGCAGTACTTC
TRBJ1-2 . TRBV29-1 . CSVSDLSNYGYTF TGCAGCGTTTCAGACTTATCTAACTATGGCTACACCTTC
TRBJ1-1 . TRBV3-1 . CASSQRGGVLEAFF TGTGCCAGCAGCCAAAGGGGCGGGGTGCTAGAAGCTTTCTTT
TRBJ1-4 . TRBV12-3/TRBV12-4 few CASSFAAGIYEKLFF TGTGCCAGCAGTTTCGCGGCAGGGATATATGAAAAACTGTTTTTT
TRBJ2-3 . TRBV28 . CASTRLGRPDTQYF TGTGCCAGCACCCGCTTAGGGAGACCAGATACGCAGTATTTT
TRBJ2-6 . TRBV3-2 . CASSPNLYGAGQTTVISGANVLTF TGTGCCAGCAGCCCCAACCTGTACGGAGCGGGACAGACAACAGTAATTTCTGGGGCCAACGTCCTGACTTTC
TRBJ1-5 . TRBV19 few CASSIDFDQPQHF TGTGCCAGTAGTATAGATTTTGATCAGCCCCAGCATTTT
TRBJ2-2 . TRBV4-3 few CASSDGPHTGELFF TGCGCCAGCAGCGACGGGCCGCACACCGGGGAGCTGTTTTTT
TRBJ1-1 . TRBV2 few CASKFDGPPTEAFF TGTGCCAGCAAGTTCGACGGCCCTCCCACTGAAGCTTTCTTT
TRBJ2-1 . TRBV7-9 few CASSLLDEQFF TGTGCCAGCAGCTTACTCGATGAGCAGTTCTTC
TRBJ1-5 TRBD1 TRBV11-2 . CASSRGQGGRNQPQHF TGTGCCAGCAGCAGAGGACAGGGGGGTCGAAATCAGCCCCAGCATTTT